One sample yielded the 4 T cell receptor beta chains listed below, sequenced in a study of T cell repertoires in cytomegalovirus infection. TCRdb redid the calling of the reads with MiXCR, one entry per CDR3 protein. In the table there are 290,000 or so distinct CDR3 sequences, around 25% of which are singletons. The sample taken for sequencing was PBMCs. The receptors derive from a human donor in good health (CMV status not recorded). Some clones in this sample may be carry-over from other donors' samples.

Ten or more counts support this clonotype. This chain joins TRBV7-2 and TRBJ1-1; D unclear. Germline CDR1 is SGHTA and CDR2 is FQGNSA. The CDR3 has 13 amino acids. V lost 5 bases and J lost 6, with 13 bases in between. The CDR3 DNA sequence: TGTGCCAGCAGCCCCCCACTTGCTGCTGAAGCTTTCTTT. Protein product: CASSPPLAAEAFF.

The J gene is TRBJ2-7, the V gene TRBV28; D gene uncertain. The CDR3 totals 12 residues. The V gene lost 5 bases and the J gene lost 4 bases, with 9 bases spanning the gap. Per germline, CDR1 MDHEN and CDR2 SYDVKM. CDR3 sequence reads: CASSLTWYEQYF. As DNA, the CDR3 is TGTGCCAGCAGTCTTACATGGTACGAGCAGTACTTC.

The table lists this clonotype with many counts. The V and J genes are TRBV7-2 and TRBJ2-5, with TRBD2 matching over 12 bases. This CDR3 has 15 residues. V trimming: 4 bases; J trimming: 0 bases; junction bases outside the gene matches: 0. Germline V gives CDR1 SGHTA, CDR2 FQGNSA. For the CDR3, the DNA is TGTGCCAGCAGCTCTAGCGGGAGGGACCAAGAGACCCAGTACTTC. Translating it yields CASSSSGRDQETQYF.

This clonotype was seen at least ten times. V and J are TRBV7-3 and TRBJ1-6, with 7 bases identical to TRBD1. Germline values: CDR1 SGHTA, CDR2 FQGTGA. The CDR3 covers 14 residues. V shed 5 bases and J 7 bases; nucleotides not matched to a gene: 5. The CDR3 region has the DNA TGTGCCAGCAGCCGACAGGGAGTGAATTCACCCCTCCACTTT. Translated: CASSRQGVNSPLHF.